This TCR beta chain was observed in a study of CXCR3-negative and CXCR3-positive naive CD8 T cells. Study-level results: Memory cells showed distinct TRBV-TRBJ patterns, while the two naive subsets matched. Freshly isolated PBMCs were used in most assays, given partial CXCR3 loss after freezing. The study found more hydrophobic TRB CDR3s in CXCR3-positive naive cells than in CXCR3-negative naive cells.

As concerns this clonotype: As yet, its antigen is unknown.

Naive CD8+ T cells had a CD45RO-CCR7+CD27+CD95- phenotype. This CDR3 region has 14 residues. Per germline, CDR1 MNHEY and CDR2 SVGAGI. The authors prepared UMI-labeled TRB cDNA libraries by 5' RACE. TCRdb re-called the 5' RACE reads; one entry per CDR3 protein, DNA not given. The sample table sets out tens of thousands of distinct CDR3 sequences. Sequencing was performed on naive CXCR3- CD8+ T cells from blood. The subset here: CD45RO-CCR7+CD27+CD95- naive CD8+ T cells lacking CXCR3 (TNR3-). This TCR came from a human donor in good health. Some clones in this sample may be carry-over from other donors' samples. J is TRBJ1-3 and V is TRBV6-5. CDR3 sequence: CASSLQGSGNTIYF.